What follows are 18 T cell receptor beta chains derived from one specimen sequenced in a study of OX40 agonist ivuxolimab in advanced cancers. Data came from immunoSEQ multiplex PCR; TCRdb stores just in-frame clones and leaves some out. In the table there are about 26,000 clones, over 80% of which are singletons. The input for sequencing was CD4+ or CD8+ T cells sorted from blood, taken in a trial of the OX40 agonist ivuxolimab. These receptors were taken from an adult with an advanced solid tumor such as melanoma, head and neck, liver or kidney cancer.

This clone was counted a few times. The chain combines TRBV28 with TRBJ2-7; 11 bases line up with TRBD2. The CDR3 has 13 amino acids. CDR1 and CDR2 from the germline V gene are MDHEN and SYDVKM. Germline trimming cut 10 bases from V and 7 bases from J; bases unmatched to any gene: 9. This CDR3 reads CATTGLAALEQYF. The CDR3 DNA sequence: TGTGCCACCACGGGACTAGCGGCCCTGGAGCAGTACTTC.

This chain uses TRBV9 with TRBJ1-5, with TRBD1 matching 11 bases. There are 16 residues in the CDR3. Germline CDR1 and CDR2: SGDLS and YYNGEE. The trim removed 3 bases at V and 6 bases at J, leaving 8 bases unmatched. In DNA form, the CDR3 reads TGTGCCAGCAGCGAGGGACAGGGGGAATTACTTCAGCCCCAGCATTTT. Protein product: CASSEGQGELLQPQHF. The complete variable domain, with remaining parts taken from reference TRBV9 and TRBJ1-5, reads DSGVTQTPKHLITATGQRVTLRCSPRSGDLSVYWYQQSLDQGLQFLIQYYNGEERAKGNILERFSAQQFPDLHSELNLSSLELGDSALYFCASSEGQGELLQPQHFGDGTRLSIL.

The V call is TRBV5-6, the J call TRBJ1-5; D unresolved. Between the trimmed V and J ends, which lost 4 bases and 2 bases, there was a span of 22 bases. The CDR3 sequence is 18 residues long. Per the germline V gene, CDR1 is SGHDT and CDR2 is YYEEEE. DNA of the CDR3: TGTGCCAGCAGCGGCTCCGGGCCCGGATCGATAGGCAATCAGCCCCAGCATTTT. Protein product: CASSGSGPGSIGNQPQHF.

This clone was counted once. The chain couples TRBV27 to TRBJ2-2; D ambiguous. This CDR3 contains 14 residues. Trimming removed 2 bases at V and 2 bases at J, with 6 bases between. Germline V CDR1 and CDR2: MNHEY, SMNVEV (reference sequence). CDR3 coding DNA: TGTGCCAGCAGTTTAGGTCTCAACACCGGGGAGCTGTTTTTT. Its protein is CASSLGLNTGELFF.

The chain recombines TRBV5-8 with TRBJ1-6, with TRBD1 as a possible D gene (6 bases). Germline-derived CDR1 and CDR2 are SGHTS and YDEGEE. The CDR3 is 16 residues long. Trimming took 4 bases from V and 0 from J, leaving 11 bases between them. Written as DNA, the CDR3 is TGTGCCAGCAGCCCAGGGGAGAGCTCCTATAATTCACCCCTCCACTTT. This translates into CASSPGESSYNSPLHF.

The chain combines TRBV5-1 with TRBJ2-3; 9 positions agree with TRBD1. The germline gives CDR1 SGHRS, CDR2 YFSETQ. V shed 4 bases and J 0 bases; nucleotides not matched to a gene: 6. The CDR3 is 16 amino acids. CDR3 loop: CASSAQGARSTDTQYF. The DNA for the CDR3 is TGCGCCAGCAGCGCACAGGGGGCTAGGAGCACAGATACGCAGTATTTT.

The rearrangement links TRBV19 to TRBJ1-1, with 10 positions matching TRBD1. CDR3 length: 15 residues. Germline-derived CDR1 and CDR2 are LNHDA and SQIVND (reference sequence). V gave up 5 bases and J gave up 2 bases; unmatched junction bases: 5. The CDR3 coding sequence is TGTGCCAGTAGTGCCGGGACAGGGGCTAACACTGAAGCTTTCTTT. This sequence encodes CASSAGTGANTEAFF. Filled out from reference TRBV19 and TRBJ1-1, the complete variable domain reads DGGITQSPKYLFRKEGQNVTLSCEQNLNHDAMYWYRQDPGQGLRLIYYSQIVNDFQKGDIAEGYSVSREKKESFPLTVTSAQKNPTAFYLCASSAGTGANTEAFFGQGTRLTVV.

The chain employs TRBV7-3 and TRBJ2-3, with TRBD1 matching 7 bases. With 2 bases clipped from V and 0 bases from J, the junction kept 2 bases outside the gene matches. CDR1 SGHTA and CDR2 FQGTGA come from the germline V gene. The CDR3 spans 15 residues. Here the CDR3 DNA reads TGTGCCAGCAGCTTAGCAGGGGGTAGCACAGATACGCAGTATTTT. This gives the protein CASSLAGGSTDTQYF.

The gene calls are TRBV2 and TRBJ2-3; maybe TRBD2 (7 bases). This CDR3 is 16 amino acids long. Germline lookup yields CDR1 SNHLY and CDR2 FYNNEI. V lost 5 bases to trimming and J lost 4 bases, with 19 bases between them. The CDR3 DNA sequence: TGTGCCAGCAGTCAACGGGGGGCCGGATTTCCAGATACGCAGTATTTT. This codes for CASSQRGAGFPDTQYF.

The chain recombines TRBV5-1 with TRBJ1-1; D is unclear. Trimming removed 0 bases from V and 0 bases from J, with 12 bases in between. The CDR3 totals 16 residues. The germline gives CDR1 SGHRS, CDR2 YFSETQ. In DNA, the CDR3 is TGCGCCAGCAGCTTGGACAGAAACCTAATGAACACTGAAGCTTTCTTT. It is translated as CASSLDRNLMNTEAFF.

CDR3 DNA sequence: TGTGCCAGCAGCCGTACCGGGACTAGCGGGAGTTACACAGATACGCAGTATTTT. The encoded protein is CASSRTGTSGSYTDTQYF. This chain connects TRBV28 to TRBJ2-3, with 14 bases aligning to TRBD2. Germline CDR1 is MDHEN and CDR2 is SYDVKM. The CDR3 runs 18 residues. The V gene end was trimmed by 6 bases and the J gene end by 2 bases; junction bases not matched to a gene: 10.

The CDR3 spells CASSLWPPSGGADPYEQYF. The CDR3 region has the DNA TGTGCCAGCAGTTTATGGCCCCCCAGCGGGGGGGCCGATCCCTACGAGCAGTACTTC. The V and J genes are TRBV27 and TRBJ2-7, with 10 nucleotides matching TRBD2. CDR1 and CDR2 (germline): MNHEY, SMNVEV (reference sequence). The CDR3 length is 19 residues. The J segment lost 2 bases and the V segment lost 1 base, leaving 14 bases of the junction unmatched.

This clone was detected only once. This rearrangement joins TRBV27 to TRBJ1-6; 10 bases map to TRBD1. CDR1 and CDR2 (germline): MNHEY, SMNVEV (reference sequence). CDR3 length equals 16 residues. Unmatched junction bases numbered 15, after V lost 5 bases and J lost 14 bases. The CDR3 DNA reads TGTGCCAGCAGTCCGACCTCCGGGACAGGGGCTCGGACCCTCCACTTT. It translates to CASSPTSGTGARTLHF.

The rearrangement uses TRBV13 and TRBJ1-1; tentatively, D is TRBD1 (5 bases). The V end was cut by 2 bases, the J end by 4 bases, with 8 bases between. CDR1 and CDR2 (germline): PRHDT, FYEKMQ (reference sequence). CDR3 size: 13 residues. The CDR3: CASSLMGGTEAFF. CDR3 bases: TGTGCCAGCAGCTTAATGGGGGGCACTGAAGCTTTCTTT. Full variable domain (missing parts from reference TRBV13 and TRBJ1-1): AAGVIQSPRHLIKEKRETATLKCYPIPRHDTVYWYQQGPGQDPQFLISFYEKMQSDKGSIPDRFSAQQFSDYHSELNMSSLELGDSALYFCASSLMGGTEAFFGQGTRLTVV.

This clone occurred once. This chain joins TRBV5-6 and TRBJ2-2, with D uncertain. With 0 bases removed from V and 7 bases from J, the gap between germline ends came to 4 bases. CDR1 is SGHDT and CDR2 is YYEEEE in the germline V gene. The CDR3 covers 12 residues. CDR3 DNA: TGTGCCAGCAGCTTGGGTGGCGGGGAGCTGTTTTTT. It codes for CASSLGGGELFF.

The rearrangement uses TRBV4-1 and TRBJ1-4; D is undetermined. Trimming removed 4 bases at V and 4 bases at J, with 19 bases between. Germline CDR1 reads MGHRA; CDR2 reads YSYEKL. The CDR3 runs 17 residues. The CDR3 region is CASSRDPTGMVNEKLFF. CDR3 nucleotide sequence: TGCGCCAGCAGCCGAGACCCGACGGGAATGGTTAATGAAAAACTGTTTTTT.

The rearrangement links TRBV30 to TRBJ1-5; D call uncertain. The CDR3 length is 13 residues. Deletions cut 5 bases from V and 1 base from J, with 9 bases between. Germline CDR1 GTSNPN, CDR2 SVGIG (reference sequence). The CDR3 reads CAWGTGSNQPQHF. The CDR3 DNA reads TGTGCCTGGGGTACTGGGAGCAATCAGCCCCAGCATTTT.

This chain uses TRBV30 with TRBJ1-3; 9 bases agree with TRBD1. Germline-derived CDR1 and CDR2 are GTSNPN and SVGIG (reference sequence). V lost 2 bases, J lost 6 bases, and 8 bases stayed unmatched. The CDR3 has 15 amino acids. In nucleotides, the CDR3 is TGTGCCTGGAGTCATGGGACAGGGCCTAAAAACACCATATATTTT. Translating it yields CAWSHGTGPKNTIYF.